Detailed here is one T cell receptor beta chain. This receptor's antigen is unknown. No much larger clone exists at a distance of one base, and base qualities are not known. The data are from a study of T-cell memory formation after mild COVID-19 (dated by TCRdb to about 2021). Study-level background: TCR sequence clusters from the two donors were largely donor specific. Longitudinal TCRalpha and TCRbeta repertoire sequencing tracked T-cell clones expanding and contracting after mild COVID-19 in a couple of donors. The cohort comprised two young, previously healthy adult volunteers, one female and one male.

Results the study describes overall, beyond this receptor: Clones that contracted from day 15 to 85 showed balanced CD4/CD8 phenotypes, whereas a second wave of clones that expanded from day 15 to 37 leaned towards CD4+. Contracting CD4+ clones were located mainly in the CM and EM memory subsets, whereas CD8+ clones were found to be enriched in EMRA. Only two mild cases were covered by the study, and larger cohorts that include severe cases with pre-infection samples were considered necessary. The second-wave clones that peaked on day 37 were not confirmed to be SARS-CoV-2 specific. Some responding clones were detected in pre-infection memory, suggesting pre-existing cross-reactive memory T cells joined the SARS-CoV-2 response.

This sample was sequenced with an Illumina NovaSeq 6000. TCRalpha and TCRbeta cDNA libraries were constructed by 5'RACE with constant-segment primers, with sample barcodes and unique molecular identifiers being introduced. RNA was extracted from every sample with Trizol reagent. The libraries were amplified in two PCR steps, and the second step added a second sample barcode and Illumina TruSeq adapters. Sequencing of the libraries was done on an Illumina NovaSeq, producing 2 x 150 bp paired-end reads. On the authors' methods: Demultiplexing of reads and collapsing into UMI-guided consensus sequences were performed with migec v1.2.7. With mixcr v2.1.11, UMI consensuses were aligned to TRA and TRB V and J templates and assembled into clonotypes. A clonotype was counted as expanded or contracted only when both edgeR and NoisET called the clonotype significant, with the noise models trained on biological replicates. For edgeR calls, the thresholds were a false discovery rate-adjusted p below 0.01 and a log2 fold-change of 1. PCA with hierarchical clustering of max-normalized trajectories of the 1000 most abundant clonotypes was used as exploratory dynamics analysis. The CD4 or CD8 phenotype of responding clones was assigned using the separately sequenced CD4+ and CD8+ repertoires. In TCRdb, the public reads were trimmed at Q25 with fastp and aligned with MiXCR, with productive beta chains retained. Rows with a matching CDR3 protein are joined into one entry that keeps the most common DNA and genes. TCRdb, rather than the study authors, made the V and J calls. The sample profile shows just over 300,000 distinct CDR3 sequences; roughly 21% of them were found once. Of the sample, around 20% falls within the top ten clones.

A distance of 11 bases separates the germline ends of V and J, which lose 1 base and 4 bases respectively. The germline V gene yields LGHNA for CDR1 and YNFKEQ for CDR2. Its CDR3 holds 16 amino acids, cysteine through phenylalanine. The only DNA kept is the CDR3, 48 bases in frame from the first base. Ficoll-Paque density gradient centrifugation was the method used to isolate PBMCs. The sequence was collected from a man younger than 35 who had mild COVID-19 (a few samples of this study predate the infection). The sample titles of this study are shuffled in the database, so cell type and time point are left out; the donor was told from shared clones. The V and J genes are TRBV4-2 and TRBJ1-6, and TRBD1 may be the D gene, going by 5 matching bases. The specimen sequenced was PBMCs or a T cell subset sorted from them (not recorded which). The CDR3 reads as follows: CASSQVLGLYNSPLHF. In nucleotide form, the sequence is TGTGCCAGCAGCCAAGTTCTGGGGCTGTATAATTCACCCCTCCACTTT.